This T cell receptor (beta chain) derives from a study of Ad26.COV2.S vaccination and SARS-CoV-2 variants. For the study at large: The vaccine Ad26.COV2.S was put into the muscle once, or twice with 56 days between. Study conclusions and caveats: Comparable non-spike TCR breadth was observed in vaccine and placebo recipients.

Treatment in this sample: roughly 18 received Ad26.COV2.S at low or high dose, single or two shots; several received placebo; per-sample allocation not given. Collection of the samples took place on day 63 after the first injection of vaccine or placebo. Boston provided a donor who was an adult aged 18-55 years. Participants' vaccine, an Ad26 vector, delivered Wuhan-strain SARS-CoV-2 spike. Profiling relied on immunoSEQ multiplex PCR, and the TCRdb table lists in-frame clones only, not all of them. The sample lists 350,000 to 450,000 clones; roughly 90% were seen once. As to this clone: No antigen is known for it.

This TCR was recovered from a person aged 18-65 years who received the Ad26.COV2.S COVID-19 vaccine or a placebo. The sequences come from peripheral blood, collected in a trial of Ad26.COV2.S vaccine versus placebo.

CDR3 DNA: TGTGCCAGCAGCCACGGCAGGACCCTCTCTGGAAACACCATATATTTT. Translated, it gives CASSHGRTLSGNTIYF. The chain couples TRBV6-6 to TRBJ1-3; D remains unclear. Trimming stripped 6 bases from V and 0 bases from J, with 15 bases between. The CDR3 is 16 amino acids. Looked up from germline, CDR1 is MNHNY and CDR2 is SVGAGI (reference sequence).